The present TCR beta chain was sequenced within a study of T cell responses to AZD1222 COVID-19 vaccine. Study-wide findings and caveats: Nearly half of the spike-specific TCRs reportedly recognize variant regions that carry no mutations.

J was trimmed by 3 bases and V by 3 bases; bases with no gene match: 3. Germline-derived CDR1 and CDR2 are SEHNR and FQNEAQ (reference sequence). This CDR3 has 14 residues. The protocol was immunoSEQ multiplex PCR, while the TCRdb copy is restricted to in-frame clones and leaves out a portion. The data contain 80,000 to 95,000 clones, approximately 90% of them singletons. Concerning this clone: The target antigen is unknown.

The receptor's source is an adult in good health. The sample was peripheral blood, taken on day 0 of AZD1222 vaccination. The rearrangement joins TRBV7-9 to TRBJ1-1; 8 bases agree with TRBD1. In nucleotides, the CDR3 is TGTGCCAGCAGCTTCAGGGGGCAGGACACTGAAGCTTTCTTT. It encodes CASSFRGQDTEAFF. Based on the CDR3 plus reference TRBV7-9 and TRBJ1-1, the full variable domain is DTGVSQNPRHKITKRGQNVTFRCDPISEHNRLYWYRQTLGQGPEFLTYFQNEAQLEKSRLLSDRFSAERPKGSFSTLEIQRTEQGDSAMYLCASSFRGQDTEAFFGQGTRLTVV.